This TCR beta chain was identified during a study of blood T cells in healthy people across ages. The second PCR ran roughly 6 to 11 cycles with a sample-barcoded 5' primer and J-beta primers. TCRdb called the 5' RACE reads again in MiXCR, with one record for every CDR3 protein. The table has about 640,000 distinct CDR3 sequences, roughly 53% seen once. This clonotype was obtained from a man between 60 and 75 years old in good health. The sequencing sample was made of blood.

CDR3 DNA: TGTGCCAGCAGTACGAGGAGTCGGTATGGCTACACCTTC. Translation gives CASSTRSRYGYTF. V is TRBV13 and J is TRBJ1-2, with D unclear. The CDR3 is 13 amino acids. Trimming shortened V by 6 bases and J by 5 bases, and 13 bases separated the two germline ends. Per germline, CDR1 PRHDT and CDR2 FYEKMQ (reference sequence).